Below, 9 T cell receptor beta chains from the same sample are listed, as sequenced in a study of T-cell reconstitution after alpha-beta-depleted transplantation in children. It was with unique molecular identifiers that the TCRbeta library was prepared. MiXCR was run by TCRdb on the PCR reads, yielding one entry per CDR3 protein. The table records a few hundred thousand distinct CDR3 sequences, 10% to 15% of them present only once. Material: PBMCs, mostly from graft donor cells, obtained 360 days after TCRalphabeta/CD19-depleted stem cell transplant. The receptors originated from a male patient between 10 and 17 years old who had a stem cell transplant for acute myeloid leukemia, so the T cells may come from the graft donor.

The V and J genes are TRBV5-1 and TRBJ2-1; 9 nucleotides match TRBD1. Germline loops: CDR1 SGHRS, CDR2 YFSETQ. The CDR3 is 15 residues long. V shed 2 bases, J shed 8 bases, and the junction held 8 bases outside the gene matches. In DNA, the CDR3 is TGCGCCAGCAGCTTACCGGGACAGGGATTCGATGAGCAGTTCTTC. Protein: CASSLPGQGFDEQFF.

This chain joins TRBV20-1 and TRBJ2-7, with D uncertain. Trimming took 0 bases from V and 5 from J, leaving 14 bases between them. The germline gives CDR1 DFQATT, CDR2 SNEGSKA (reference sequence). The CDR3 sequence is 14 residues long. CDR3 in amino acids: CSARDPPWAHEQYF. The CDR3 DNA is TGCAGTGCTAGAGACCCTCCTTGGGCTCACGAGCAGTACTTC.

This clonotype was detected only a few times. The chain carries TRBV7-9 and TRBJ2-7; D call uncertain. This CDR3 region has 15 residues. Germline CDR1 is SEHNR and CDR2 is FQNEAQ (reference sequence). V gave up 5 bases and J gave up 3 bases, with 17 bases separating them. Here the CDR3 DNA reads TGTGCCAGCAGCCTAACAGTCCGCCCTGACTACGAGCAGTACTTC. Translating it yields CASSLTVRPDYEQYF.

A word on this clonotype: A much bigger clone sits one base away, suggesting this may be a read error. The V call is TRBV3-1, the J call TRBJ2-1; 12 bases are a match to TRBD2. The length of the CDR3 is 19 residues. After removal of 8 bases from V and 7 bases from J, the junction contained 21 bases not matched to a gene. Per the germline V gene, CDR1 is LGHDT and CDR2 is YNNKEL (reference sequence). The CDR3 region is CASCLKGAKTSGSRNEQFF. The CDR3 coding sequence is TGTGCCAGCTGTTTAAAAGGGGCGAAGACTAGCGGGAGTAGAAATGAGCAGTTCTTC.

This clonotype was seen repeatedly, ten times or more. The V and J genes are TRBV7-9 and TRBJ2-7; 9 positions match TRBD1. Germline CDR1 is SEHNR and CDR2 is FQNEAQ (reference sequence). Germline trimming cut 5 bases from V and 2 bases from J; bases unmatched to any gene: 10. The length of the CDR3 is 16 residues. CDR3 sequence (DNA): TGTGCCAGCAGCCCACCGAGGGACAGGGAGACCTACGAGCAGTACTTC. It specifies CASSPPRDRETYEQYF.

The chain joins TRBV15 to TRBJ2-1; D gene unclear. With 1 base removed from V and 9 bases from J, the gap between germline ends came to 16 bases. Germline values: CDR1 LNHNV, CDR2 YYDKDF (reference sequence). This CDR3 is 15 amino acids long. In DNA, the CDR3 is TGTGCCACCAGCAGAGCCCGGGTTAAGGGATTTGAGCAGTTCTTC. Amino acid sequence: CATSRARVKGFEQFF.

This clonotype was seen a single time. The CDR3 nucleotides read TGCAGTGCCGCCCTAGCGGGAGCCGGCACAGATACGCAGTATTTT. Translated, it gives CSAALAGAGTDTQYF. The V and J genes are TRBV20-1 and TRBJ2-3; 10 nucleotides align to TRBD2. Germline CDR1 and CDR2: DFQATT and SNEGSKA (reference sequence). This CDR3 is built from 15 residues. J was trimmed by 1 base and V by 6 bases; bases with no gene match: 7.

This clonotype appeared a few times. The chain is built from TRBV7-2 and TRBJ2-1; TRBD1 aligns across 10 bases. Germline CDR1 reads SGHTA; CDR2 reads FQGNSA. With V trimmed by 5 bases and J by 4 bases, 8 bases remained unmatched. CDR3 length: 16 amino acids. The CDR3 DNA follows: TGTGCCAGCAGCGACCCGGGACAGGGGATTTACAATGAGCAGTTCTTC. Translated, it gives CASSDPGQGIYNEQFF.

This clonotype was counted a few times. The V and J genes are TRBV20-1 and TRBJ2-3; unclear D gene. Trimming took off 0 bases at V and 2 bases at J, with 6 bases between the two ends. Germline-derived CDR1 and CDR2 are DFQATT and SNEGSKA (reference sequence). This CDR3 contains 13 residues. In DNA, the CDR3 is TGCAGTGCTAGAGAACCAGCCACAGATACGCAGTATTTT. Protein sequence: CSAREPATDTQYF.